Below are 2 T cell receptor beta chains sequenced from a single sample in a study of cytomegalovirus exposure and HLA in healthy donors. A multiplex PCR was run with 60 Vbeta primers and 13 Jbeta primers. Libraries were prepared by immunoSEQ multiplex PCR; TCRdb keeps only in-frame clonotypes and omits some of them. The table shows 100,000 to 150,000 clones, with 80% occurring only once. Sequencing was carried out using PBMCs. The receptors were sampled from a woman aged 40-49 years in good health and CMV-seronegative.

This rearrangement joins TRBV19 to TRBJ1-5; weak D call: TRBD1 (5 bases). Trimming left V 7 bases short and J 5 bases short, with 9 bases between. The CDR3 runs to 12 residues. Germline loops: CDR1 LNHDA, CDR2 SQIVND (reference sequence). This chain's CDR3 is CASKGRDQPQHF. CDR3 bases: TGTGCCAGTAAGGGCAGGGATCAGCCCCAGCATTTT.

This clone appeared a single time. V and J are TRBV5-4 and TRBJ2-6; possible D gene TRBD2, 5 bases. V lost 0 bases, J lost 2 bases, and 6 bases lay in between. The germline CDR1 and CDR2 sequences are SGHNT and YYREEE (reference sequence). This CDR3 spans 15 amino acids. The CDR3, as DNA: TGTGCCAGCAGCTTGGTTAGCGCTGGGGCCAACGTCCTGACTTTC. Its protein product is CASSLVSAGANVLTF.